The clone carrying this T cell receptor (beta chain) was found a few times. V was trimmed by 0 bases and J by 5 bases, leaving 5 bases between them. The CDR3 consists of 12 residues. The germline V gene encodes CDR1 MNHEY and CDR2 SVGAGI. The data were obtained in a study of Graves' ophthalmopathy and Graves' hyperthyroidism. Transcripts of RNA were the source for amplifying TCR beta CDR3 regions. Second-round multiplex PCR followed a first-round RT-PCR using HTBI primers. TCRdb redid the calling of the multiplex PCR reads with MiXCR, one entry per CDR3 protein. In the table there are 200,000 to 300,000 distinct CDR3 sequences, around 42% of which are singletons.

The source is an adult man with Graves' ophthalmopathy. V gene TRBV6-5 combines with J gene TRBJ2-7; no clear D gene. The specimen was peripheral blood. CDR3 region: CASSYSFDEQYF. CDR3 coding DNA: TGTGCCAGCAGTTACTCCTTCGACGAGCAGTACTTC.